These T cell receptor beta chains were read from a single sample in a study of T cells in Graves' hyperthyroidism and ophthalmopathy. A single record per CDR3 protein comes from TCRdb applying MiXCR to the multiplex PCR reads. Of about 180,000 distinct CDR3 sequences listed, about 18% are singletons. The sequenced material came from blood. The receptor source for this set is a woman aged 50 to 60 with Graves' hyperthyroidism. Both conserved end residues are part of each CDR3. A D gene is named only where the DNA matches it firmly. Clone size is given for some rows only: seen once, a few or many times, or a class if the clone is expanded.

>NA|many|TRBJ1-2|TRBV19
CASSITRSNYGYTF
TGTGCCAGTAGTATAACTAGGTCCAACTATGGCTACACCTTC
>NA|many|TRBJ1-1|TRBV28
CASSFPRNTEAFF
TGTGCCAGCAGTTTTCCCAGGAACACTGAAGCTTTCTTT
>NA|many|TRBJ1-1|TRBV6-5
CASSYRLGQEKAFF
TGTGCCAGCAGTTACCGACTCGGCCAGGAGAAAGCTTTCTTT
>NA|many|TRBJ1-1|TRBV7-8
CASSFPGLNTEAFF
TGTGCCAGCAGCTTTCCAGGGTTGAACACTGAAGCTTTCTTT
>TRBD2|many|TRBJ2-7|TRBV7-6
CASSSLGGGEQYF
TGTGCCAGCAGCTCCCTGGGGGGGGGCGAGCAGTACTTC
>TRBD1|many|TRBJ2-5|TRBV6-2/TRBV6-3
CASLQAGGNPRETQYF
TGTGCCAGCCTCCAGGCAGGGGGCAATCCGCGAGAGACCCAGTACTTC
>NA|few|TRBJ2-2|TRBV4-2
CASSQVGVTSNTGELFF
TGTGCCAGCAGCCAAGTCGGGGTGACGTCGAACACCGGGGAGCTGTTTTTT
>NA|many|TRBJ2-2|TRBV7-9
CASSSNSGDTGELFF
TGTGCCAGCAGCTCCAATTCAGGGGACACCGGGGAGCTGTTTTTT
>TRBD2|many|TRBJ2-5|TRBV7-9
CASSISGGAGETQYF
TGTGCCAGCAGCATTAGCGGGGGGGCCGGAGAGACCCAGTACTTC
>NA|many|TRBJ2-1|TRBV6-1
CASSPLGQGLSEQFF
TGTGCCAGCAGCCCCCTGGGGCAGGGTTTGAGTGAGCAGTTCTTC
>TRBD1|many|TRBJ2-7|TRBV5-1
CASSLEVRGSEQYF
TGCGCCAGCAGCTTGGAGGTCAGGGGGTCGGAGCAGTACTTC
>NA|many|TRBJ2-3|TRBV27
CASSRGPRTDTQYF
TGTGCCAGCTCCCGGGGTCCGCGCACAGATACGCAGTATTTT
>TRBD1|many|TRBJ1-4|TRBV6-6
CASSFKAQGGNEKLFF
TGTGCCAGCAGTTTCAAAGCCCAGGGGGGTAATGAAAAACTGTTTTTT
>TRBD2|few|TRBJ2-1|TRBV19
CASSIDFLAGGRNEQFF
TGTGCCAGTAGTATAGATTTCCTAGCGGGGGGAAGGAATGAGCAGTTCTTC
>TRBD2|many|TRBJ2-2|TRBV19
CASSARPKTSGGTNTGELFF
TGTGCCAGTAGTGCAAGGCCAAAGACTAGCGGGGGAACGAACACCGGGGAGCTGTTTTTT
>TRBD2|many|TRBJ2-2|TRBV11-3
CASSPGLAGSGELFF
TGTGCCAGCAGCCCAGGACTAGCGGGATCCGGGGAGCTGTTTTTT
>TRBD2|many|TRBJ2-7|TRBV19
CASSQTSGGDYEQYF
TGTGCCAGTAGCCAGACTAGCGGGGGGGACTACGAGCAGTACTTC
>TRBD1|NA|TRBJ2-1|TRBV7-2
CAGSRQGAPNEQFF
TGTGCCGGCAGCAGACAGGGGGCGCCTAATGAGCAGTTCTTC
>TRBD1|NA|TRBJ1-2|TRBV4-1
CASGGQGSFGYTF
TGCGCCAGCGGCGGACAGGGGTCGTTTGGCTACACCTTC
>NA|many|TRBJ2-7|TRBV5-5
CASSLGWRDPSQYF
TGTGCCAGCAGCTTGGGGTGGAGGGACCCGTCGCAGTACTTC
>TRBD1|few|TRBJ2-3|TRBV20-1
CSATAGQVLTDTQYF
TGCAGTGCTACTGCGGGACAGGTCCTCACAGATACGCAGTATTTT
>TRBD2|many|TRBJ2-1|TRBV3-1
CASSPILAGGIGNEQFF
TGTGCCAGCAGCCCCATTTTAGCGGGGGGGATAGGCAATGAGCAGTTCTTC
>NA|many|TRBJ2-7|TRBV5-1
CASSPVSTVVHEQYF
TGCGCCAGCAGCCCAGTTTCGACAGTGGTCCACGAGCAGTACTTC